Listed here is a single TCR beta chain. The antigen remains unidentified. The data are from a study of OX40 agonist ivuxolimab in advanced cancers. Study at large: Patients with hepatocellular carcinoma, melanoma, renal cell or head and neck cancer made up the dose-escalation patients. The group had a mean age of 60 years, ranged from about 23 to 85, and was 82.7% male.

Sequenced by immunoSEQ multiplex PCR; TCRdb stores in-frame clones only, minus some. Here the sample spans around 20,000 clones, around 90% being singletons. Study outcomes and limitations: CD8+ T cells showed, on average, more clonal expansion than CD4+ cells. Undetermined was the antigen specificity of the expanded peripheral T cells.

This CDR3 has 12 residues. Germline V gene data show CDR1 as MNHNY and CDR2 as SVGAGI (reference sequence). With 2 bases removed from V and 6 bases from J, the gap between germline ends came to 5 bases. The material sequenced was CD4+ or CD8+ T cells sorted from blood, taken in a trial of the OX40 agonist ivuxolimab. This receptor was identified in an adult with an advanced solid tumor such as melanoma, head and neck, liver or kidney cancer. The rearrangement joins TRBV6-6 to TRBJ2-1; D not certain. This CDR3 is CASSYGVNEQFF. CDR3 sequence (DNA): TGTGCCAGCAGTTACGGCGTCAATGAGCAGTTCTTC.